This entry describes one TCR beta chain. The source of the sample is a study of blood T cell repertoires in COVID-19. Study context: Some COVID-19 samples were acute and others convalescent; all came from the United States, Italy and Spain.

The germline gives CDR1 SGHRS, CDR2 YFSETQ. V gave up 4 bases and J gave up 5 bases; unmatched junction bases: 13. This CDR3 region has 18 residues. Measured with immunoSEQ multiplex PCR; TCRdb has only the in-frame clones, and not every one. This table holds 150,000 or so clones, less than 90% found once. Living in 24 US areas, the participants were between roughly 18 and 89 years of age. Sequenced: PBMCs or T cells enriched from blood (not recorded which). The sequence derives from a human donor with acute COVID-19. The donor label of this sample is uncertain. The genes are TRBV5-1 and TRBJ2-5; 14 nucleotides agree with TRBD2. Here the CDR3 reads CASSKQGLAGVARETQYF. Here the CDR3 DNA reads TGCGCCAGCAGCAAGCAGGGACTAGCGGGGGTGGCCCGGGAGACCCAGTACTTC.